Listed below are T cell receptor beta chains from one sample, sequenced in a study of blood T cell repertoires in COVID-19. Clones were sequenced by immunoSEQ multiplex PCR, and TCRdb holds only the in-frame ones, with some missing. The sample contains 200,000 or so clones, around 90% of which appear only once. The sequencing sample was made of PBMCs or T cells enriched from blood (not recorded which). The receptors derive from a woman aged 25-40 years who had been exposed to COVID-19. Each CDR3 is given with its conserved first and last residue. The D gene is left open where the match is weak. Only some rows state a clone size, as once, few, many or a class for expanded clones.

NA	TRBJ2-3	TRBV29-1	TRBD1	15	TGCAGCGTTGTGGTGAACAGGGGGCGTCCAGATACGCAGTATTTT	CSVVVNRGRPDTQYF
NA	TRBJ1-2	TRBV29-1	NA	12	TGCAGCGTCGCTGGACACTACTATGGCTACACCTTC	CSVAGHYYGYTF
NA	TRBJ2-1	TRBV12-3/TRBV12-4	NA	13	TGTGCCAGCAGGCCGGGGACCTACAATGAGCAGTTCTTC	CASRPGTYNEQFF
NA	TRBJ1-5	TRBV25-1	NA	14	TGTGCCAGCAGTCGGGGGGACGGAGAGCAGCCCCAGCATTTT	CASSRGDGEQPQHF
once	TRBJ1-5	TRBV19	NA	14	TGTGCCAGTAGTGAACAGGATTACAATCAGCCCCAGCATTTT	CASSEQDYNQPQHF
NA	TRBJ2-1	TRBV7-2	NA	13	TGTGCCAGCAGCTTAGCGGACACCAATGAGCAGTTCTTC	CASSLADTNEQFF
NA	TRBJ2-7	TRBV6-5	TRBD1	13	TGTGCCAGCAGCCTGGGACAGTCCTACGAGCAGTACTTC	CASSLGQSYEQYF
NA	TRBJ1-5	TRBV28	TRBD1	15	TGTGCCAGCAGTTCGGCGACAGGGCGCAATCAGCCCCAGCATTTT	CASSSATGRNQPQHF
NA	TRBJ1-1	TRBV25-1	NA	15	TGTGCCAGCAGTGAATCGGGGTCCATGAACACTGAAGCTTTCTTT	CASSESGSMNTEAFF
NA	TRBJ2-7	TRBV6-5	TRBD2	14	TGTGCCAGCAGCTACGGGGGGGCGTACTACGAGCAGTACTTC	CASSYGGAYYEQYF
NA	TRBJ1-5	TRBV27	NA	14	TGTGCCAGCAGTTTCAACAGCCCCAATCAGCCCCAGCATTTT	CASSFNSPNQPQHF
NA	TRBJ2-1	TRBV18	NA	16	TGTGCCAGCTCACCACCCGACAGTAGCTCCTACAATGAGCAGTTCTTC	CASSPPDSSSYNEQFF
NA	TRBJ2-7	TRBV5-5	NA	12	TGTGCCAGCAGCTTGCACGAGGACGAGCAGTACTTC	CASSLHEDEQYF
NA	TRBJ2-6	TRBV5-1	NA	13	TGCGCCAGCAAAGCCTCTGGGGCCAACGTCCTGACTTTC	CASKASGANVLTF
NA	TRBJ1-6	TRBV2	NA	17	TGTGCCAGCAGTAGCAGGGGCTTCAGCTCCTATAATTCACCCCTCCACTTT	CASSSRGFSSYNSPLHF
NA	TRBJ1-5	TRBV19	TRBD1	13	TGTGCCAGTAGTTTTGGACAGGCGCAGCCCCAGCATTTT	CASSFGQAQPQHF
NA	TRBJ2-7	TRBV20-1	TRBD2	12	TGCAGTGCTAGTACGGGGAGGGACGAGCAGTACTTC	CSASTGRDEQYF
NA	TRBJ2-2	TRBV28	TRBD1	16	TGTGCCAGCAGTTTAATGGGACAGGGGGATTCCGGGGAGCTGTTTTTT	CASSLMGQGDSGELFF
NA	TRBJ2-5	TRBV11-2	NA	14	TGTGCCAGCAGCTTTATATCTGTACAAGAGACCCAGTACTTC	CASSFISVQETQYF
once	TRBJ1-5	TRBV2	NA	15	TGTGCCAGCAGTGACCGGACACGTGGCAATCAGCCCCAGCATTTT	CASSDRTRGNQPQHF